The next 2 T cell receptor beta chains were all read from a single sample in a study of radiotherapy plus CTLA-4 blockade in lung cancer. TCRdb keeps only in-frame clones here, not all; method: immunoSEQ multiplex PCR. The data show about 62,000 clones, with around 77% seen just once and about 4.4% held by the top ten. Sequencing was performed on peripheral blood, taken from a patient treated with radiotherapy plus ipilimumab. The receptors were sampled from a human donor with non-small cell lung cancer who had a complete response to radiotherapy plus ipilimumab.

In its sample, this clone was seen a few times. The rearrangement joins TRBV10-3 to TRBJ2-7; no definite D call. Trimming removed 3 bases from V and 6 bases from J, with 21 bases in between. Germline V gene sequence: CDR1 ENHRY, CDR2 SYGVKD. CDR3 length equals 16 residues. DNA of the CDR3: TGTGCCATCAGTGACGTCTTAGGGCTGATAGACGGCGAGCAGTACTTC. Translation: CAISDVLGLIDGEQYF.

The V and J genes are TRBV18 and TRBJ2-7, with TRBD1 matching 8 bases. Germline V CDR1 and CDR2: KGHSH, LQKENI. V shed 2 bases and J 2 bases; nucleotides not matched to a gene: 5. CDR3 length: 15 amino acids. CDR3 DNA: TGTGCCAGCTCACCAGGGACAGGTCGAACCTACGAGCAGTACTTC. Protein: CASSPGTGRTYEQYF.